This is a list of T cell receptor beta chains from one sample in a study of tumor-infiltrating lymphocytes in localized non-small cell lung cancer. Measured with immunoSEQ multiplex PCR; TCRdb has only the in-frame clones, and not every one. The table shows 15,000 to 20,000 clones, with less than 55% occurring only once. What was sequenced was lung tumor tissue. Receptors originate from a human donor with non-small cell lung cancer. Each CDR3 is given with its conserved first and last residue. The D gene is left open where the match is weak. Clone size is not always given. Where it is, it says once, few, many or a class for expanded clones.

cdr3_nt: TGTGCCAGCAGCCACCACTCCGGGACTAGATCTAGCGGGGAGCTGTTTTTT; cdr3_aa: CASSHHSGTRSSGELFF; d_call: TRBD2; j_call: TRBJ2-2; clone_size: medium-sized; v_call: TRBV7-6
cdr3_nt: TGTGCCAGCAGCTTAGATATGACAGATACGCAGTATTTT; cdr3_aa: CASSLDMTDTQYF; d_call: .; j_call: TRBJ2-3; clone_size: .; v_call: TRBV11-2
cdr3_nt: TGTGCCAGCAGTTACTCGAGGGCGGGGGCCCAAGAGACCCAGTACTTC; cdr3_aa: CASSYSRAGAQETQYF; d_call: .; j_call: TRBJ2-5; clone_size: .; v_call: TRBV6-5
cdr3_nt: TGCGCCAGCAGCCAAGAGGGCAGGGGCCTTCAGAGCACCTTC; cdr3_aa: CASSQEGRGLQSTF; d_call: .; j_call: TRBJ1-2; clone_size: .; v_call: TRBV4-1
cdr3_nt: TGTGCCAGCAGCTTAGGGAGGCAGGCGGGACAAGAGACCCAGTACTTC; cdr3_aa: CASSLGRQAGQETQYF; d_call: .; j_call: TRBJ2-5; clone_size: many; v_call: TRBV11-2
cdr3_nt: TGCGCCAGCAGCTTGGTGGCAGGGGAGGGCACCGGGGAGCTGTTTTTT; cdr3_aa: CASSLVAGEGTGELFF; d_call: .; j_call: TRBJ2-2; clone_size: .; v_call: TRBV5-1
cdr3_nt: TGTGCCAGCAGCGCTAACCGCGGGAGCTCTGGAAACACCATATATTTT; cdr3_aa: CASSANRGSSGNTIYF; d_call: .; j_call: TRBJ1-3; clone_size: .; v_call: TRBV7-2
cdr3_nt: TGTGCCAGCATTCCTAGCGGGGGGCTCTACGAGCAGTACTTC; cdr3_aa: CASIPSGGLYEQYF; d_call: TRBD2; j_call: TRBJ2-7; clone_size: .; v_call: TRBV28
cdr3_nt: TGTGCCTGGAGGACAGGGAACACTGAAGCTTTCTTT; cdr3_aa: CAWRTGNTEAFF; d_call: .; j_call: TRBJ1-1; clone_size: medium-sized; v_call: TRBV30
cdr3_nt: TGTGCCAGCAGTTTAGTGGGGTTAAGGGATACGCAGTATTTT; cdr3_aa: CASSLVGLRDTQYF; d_call: .; j_call: TRBJ2-3; clone_size: .; v_call: TRBV28
cdr3_nt: TGTGCCAGCAGCGTTACAACGGGCTCCTACAATGAGCAGTTCTTC; cdr3_aa: CASSVTTGSYNEQFF; d_call: .; j_call: TRBJ2-1; clone_size: .; v_call: TRBV9
cdr3_nt: TGTGCCAGCAGTGCGGACAGGAGAAGCACAGATACGCAGTATTTT; cdr3_aa: CASSADRRSTDTQYF; d_call: TRBD1; j_call: TRBJ2-3; clone_size: .; v_call: TRBV2
cdr3_nt: TGTGCCAGCAGCTTAGATTTTGAGCCCCAGCATTTT; cdr3_aa: CASSLDFEPQHF; d_call: .; j_call: TRBJ1-5; clone_size: few; v_call: TRBV7-9
cdr3_nt: TGTGCCAGCAGCCCCCCGGCAGGGAGTAGGAATGAGCAGTTCTTC; cdr3_aa: CASSPPAGSRNEQFF; d_call: .; j_call: TRBJ2-1; clone_size: few; v_call: TRBV7-3
cdr3_nt: TGTGCCAGCAGCCAAGCAGCGGGGGAAACCTACGAGCAGTACTTC; cdr3_aa: CASSQAAGETYEQYF; d_call: TRBD2; j_call: TRBJ2-7; clone_size: few; v_call: TRBV4-2
cdr3_nt: TGTGCCAGCAGCAAAGGAGGCGGACAGCTCCCCTTTTACAATCAGCCCCAGCATTTT; cdr3_aa: CASSKGGGQLPFYNQPQHF; d_call: .; j_call: TRBJ1-5; clone_size: .; v_call: TRBV21-1
cdr3_nt: TGTGCCAGCAGCTTAGTCTCCCCAGGGGCGATCACAGATACGCAGTATTTT; cdr3_aa: CASSLVSPGAITDTQYF; d_call: .; j_call: TRBJ2-3; clone_size: .; v_call: TRBV7-6
cdr3_nt: TGTGCCAGTACCGCGGCCCAGGGACAGGGGTTTTCACCCCTCCACTTT; cdr3_aa: CASTAAQGQGFSPLHF; d_call: TRBD1; j_call: TRBJ1-6; clone_size: few; v_call: TRBV19
cdr3_nt: TGTGCCAGCAGCTTAGATCGACATGGCTACACCTTC; cdr3_aa: CASSLDRHGYTF; d_call: .; j_call: TRBJ1-2; clone_size: .; v_call: TRBV7-2
cdr3_nt: TGTGCCAGCAGTTTCTTAGTCCGATCAGATACGCAGTATTTT; cdr3_aa: CASSFLVRSDTQYF; d_call: .; j_call: TRBJ2-3; clone_size: .; v_call: TRBV27
cdr3_nt: TGTGCCAGCAGCACCCGGGACAGGGGGCCGCCTAATCAGCCCCAGCATTTT; cdr3_aa: CASSTRDRGPPNQPQHF; d_call: .; j_call: TRBJ1-5; clone_size: few; v_call: TRBV21-1
cdr3_nt: TGTGCCAGCAGCCTAGCTACAGGGGTTGGCGGGGAGCTGTTTTTT; cdr3_aa: CASSLATGVGGELFF; d_call: TRBD1; j_call: TRBJ2-2; clone_size: few; v_call: TRBV7-3
cdr3_nt: TGCGCCAGCAGCCAAGTAGGGATATACAAACTGTTTTTT; cdr3_aa: CASSQVGIYKLFF; d_call: .; j_call: TRBJ1-4; clone_size: few; v_call: TRBV4-3
cdr3_nt: TGTGCCACTAAAACCGGACGTACGAACACTGAAGCTTTCTTT; cdr3_aa: CATKTGRTNTEAFF; d_call: .; j_call: TRBJ1-1; clone_size: many; v_call: TRBV19
cdr3_nt: TGTGCCAGTAGCAAACAGGGGCCGAATGAAAAACTGTTTTTT; cdr3_aa: CASSKQGPNEKLFF; d_call: TRBD1; j_call: TRBJ1-4; clone_size: .; v_call: TRBV19
cdr3_nt: TGTGCCAGCAGCCCAAGGGGGGGCAGGTACGCTGAAGCTTTCTTT; cdr3_aa: CASSPRGGRYAEAFF; d_call: .; j_call: TRBJ1-1; clone_size: .; v_call: TRBV7-3
cdr3_nt: TGTGCCAGCAGCCATCCCCCGGGCAGTAACACTGAAGCTTTCTTT; cdr3_aa: CASSHPPGSNTEAFF; d_call: .; j_call: TRBJ1-1; clone_size: .; v_call: TRBV6-6
cdr3_nt: TGTGCCAGCAGTGAGTCTTCCTACGAGCAGTACTTC; cdr3_aa: CASSESSYEQYF; d_call: .; j_call: TRBJ2-7; clone_size: .; v_call: TRBV2
cdr3_nt: TGTGCCAGCAGCCCCGACGGGGGGAGAGCTTTCTTT; cdr3_aa: CASSPDGGRAFF; d_call: .; j_call: TRBJ1-1; clone_size: few; v_call: TRBV7-3
cdr3_nt: TGTGCCAGCAGCTTAGTTGTGCGGCGAGCCAAAAACATTCAGTACTTC; cdr3_aa: CASSLVVRRAKNIQYF; d_call: .; j_call: TRBJ2-4; clone_size: .; v_call: TRBV7-8
cdr3_nt: TGCGCCAGCAGCACGACAGGGGATGGTTCACCCCTCCACTTT; cdr3_aa: CASSTTGDGSPLHF; d_call: TRBD1; j_call: TRBJ1-6; clone_size: .; v_call: TRBV5-1
cdr3_nt: TGTGCCACCAGCAGGCTTAATCAGCCCCAGCATTTT; cdr3_aa: CATSRLNQPQHF; d_call: .; j_call: TRBJ1-5; clone_size: few; v_call: TRBV15
cdr3_nt: TGCGCCAGCAGCCAAGGACCAGGGGGGGGTCAGCCCCAGCATTTT; cdr3_aa: CASSQGPGGGQPQHF; d_call: TRBD1; j_call: TRBJ1-5; clone_size: .; v_call: TRBV4-3
cdr3_nt: TGCGCCAGCAGCGCCCAGGGGGTCAACTATGGCTACACCTTC; cdr3_aa: CASSAQGVNYGYTF; d_call: TRBD1; j_call: TRBJ1-2; clone_size: .; v_call: TRBV5-1
cdr3_nt: TGTGCCAGCAGTGATAAAGGGACAGGCAATCAGCCCCAGCATTTT; cdr3_aa: CASSDKGTGNQPQHF; d_call: TRBD1; j_call: TRBJ1-5; clone_size: .; v_call: TRBV2
cdr3_nt: TGCAGCGTTGAAGGCCAGGGGAAAGGCTACACCTTC; cdr3_aa: CSVEGQGKGYTF; d_call: .; j_call: TRBJ1-2; clone_size: .; v_call: TRBV29-1
cdr3_nt: TGTGCCAGCAGCTTAGCCGACGGTAGCAATCAGCCCCAGCATTTT; cdr3_aa: CASSLADGSNQPQHF; d_call: .; j_call: TRBJ1-5; clone_size: many; v_call: TRBV7-2
cdr3_nt: TGTGCCAGCAGCTTAGGGACACCTGAAGCTTTCTTT; cdr3_aa: CASSLGTPEAFF; d_call: .; j_call: TRBJ1-1; clone_size: .; v_call: TRBV11-3
cdr3_nt: TGTGCCAGCAGCTTTGGAACCCAAGAGACCCAGTACTTC; cdr3_aa: CASSFGTQETQYF; d_call: .; j_call: TRBJ2-5; clone_size: once; v_call: TRBV5-6
cdr3_nt: TGTGCCAGCAGCGCAGGGGCGGGGGCGGATACGCAGTATTTT; cdr3_aa: CASSAGAGADTQYF; d_call: .; j_call: TRBJ2-3; clone_size: .; v_call: TRBV7-2
cdr3_nt: TGTGCCACCAGTCGGACAGGGGGCTCCTACGAGCAGTACTTC; cdr3_aa: CATSRTGGSYEQYF; d_call: TRBD1; j_call: TRBJ2-7; clone_size: .; v_call: TRBV5-4
cdr3_nt: TGTGCCAGCAGTCCTGTTCTAGTGGAGCAGTACTTC; cdr3_aa: CASSPVLVEQYF; d_call: .; j_call: TRBJ2-7; clone_size: .; v_call: TRBV2
cdr3_nt: TGCGCCAGCAGCCAAGGGGAAACAGGGGACTACGAGCAGTACTTC; cdr3_aa: CASSQGETGDYEQYF; d_call: TRBD1; j_call: TRBJ2-7; clone_size: .; v_call: TRBV4-1
cdr3_nt: TGTGCCACCAGCCCTCTCTGGGGGGGTGAGGAGACCCAGTACTTC; cdr3_aa: CATSPLWGGEETQYF; d_call: TRBD2; j_call: TRBJ2-5; clone_size: many; v_call: TRBV15
cdr3_nt: TGTGCCAGCAGCTTACAAGTGAAAGAGACCCAGTACTTC; cdr3_aa: CASSLQVKETQYF; d_call: .; j_call: TRBJ2-5; clone_size: few; v_call: TRBV7-3
cdr3_nt: TGTGCCAGCAGCTTATCCGAGGACAGACCACGTGGCTACACCTTC; cdr3_aa: CASSLSEDRPRGYTF; d_call: .; j_call: TRBJ1-2; clone_size: .; v_call: TRBV7-8